This TCR beta chain was documented in a study of T-cell memory formation after mild COVID-19. Study results and limitations: Specificity for SARS-CoV-2 was not confirmed among the second-wave clones peaking on day 37.

The V segment lost 0 bases and the J segment 4 bases; nucleotides outside the gene matches: 5. CDR1 MGHRA and CDR2 YSYEKL come from the germline V gene. The CDR3 is 15 residues long. TCRdb re-derived calls from the 5' RACE reads in MiXCR, one entry per CDR3 protein. The table lists hundreds of thousands of distinct CDR3 sequences, under 30% of them singletons, with less than 15% in the top ten. Concerning this clonotype itself: Its specificity is not known.

This sequence originates from an adult woman who had mild COVID-19 (a few samples of this study predate the infection). Cell type and time point are not known. Sequencing was done on a sample of PBMCs or a T cell subset sorted from them (not recorded which). The chain links TRBV4-1 to TRBJ1-2; the match to TRBD1 covers 7 bases. In DNA, the CDR3 is TGCGCCAGCAGCCAAGATCTAGGGGGCGGCTATGGCTACACCTTC. It encodes CASSQDLGGGYGYTF.